This T cell receptor beta chain was captured by sequencing in a study of shared clonotypes between healthy human individuals. Study-level results: What rarefaction showed was incomplete sorted-subset sequencing despite large depth. Clonotypes which were not shared had lower generation probabilities than clonotypes that all four donors shared.

In germline, CDR1 is SGDLS, CDR2 YYNGEE. The CDR3 sequence is 15 residues long. The V end was cut by 2 bases, the J end by 0 bases, with 12 bases between. This clone was detected only once. The antigen is unknown. In the same sample, other DNA sequences code for this CDR3. Assay: immunoSEQ multiplex PCR; the TCRdb copy retains only in-frame clones and omits some. The table records about 2.4 million clones, more than 90% of them present only once. The sample consisted of naive CD4+ T cells sorted from blood. Documented subset: CD45RA+ positively selected. The origin of this receptor is a man younger than 35 in good health. The chain has TRBV9 and TRBJ2-7, with TRBD1 as a possible D gene (6 bases). CDR3 in DNA: TGTGCCAGCAGCGTTCAAGGGGGATCCTCCTACGAGCAGTACTTC. Translating gives CASSVQGGSSYEQYF.